This T cell receptor beta chain was captured in a study of control samples from healthy donors and cancer patients. The CDR3 totals 16 residues. Germline-derived CDR1 and CDR2 are MGHRA and YSYEKL. V shed 4 bases and J shed 0 bases, with 15 bases lying between them. Measured with immunoSEQ multiplex PCR; TCRdb has only the in-frame clones, and not every one. The sample yields around 150,000 clones, approximately 93% seen once. The sequencing input was blood. The rearrangement joins TRBV4-1 to TRBJ1-2; D not resolved. This receptor was taken from a woman between 35 and 50 years old in good health. The CDR3 loop reads CASSLLTESANYGYTF. The CDR3 DNA sequence: TGCGCCAGCAGCCTTCTCACAGAATCGGCTAACTATGGCTACACCTTC.